A single sample is the source of the 26 T cell receptor beta chains below, sequenced in a study of T-cell memory formation after mild COVID-19. Using its own MiXCR run on the 5' RACE reads, TCRdb lists one record per CDR3 protein. This table holds under 400,000 distinct CDR3 sequences, around 27% found once. Specimen: PBMCs or a T cell subset sorted from them (not recorded which). Source of these receptors: an adult woman who had mild COVID-19 (a few samples of this study predate the infection). Cell type and time point are not known.

V usage is TRBV12-2 and J usage is TRBJ1-4; the table calls TRBD1, which could not be checked here. TRBV12-2 is noted as a pseudogene. The length of the CDR3 is 17 residues. The CDR3 DNA follows: TGTGCAAGTCGCTTAGACGGACACACCGCAACTAATGAAAAACTGTTTTTT. Amino acid sequence: CASRLDGHTATNEKLFF.

This clonotype has a handful of counts. The chain is built from TRBV7-2 and TRBJ2-3, with a tentative D call TRBD2 (6 bases). Trimming stripped 5 bases from V and 8 bases from J, with 23 bases between. CDR1 and CDR2 (germline): SGHTA, FQGNSA. The CDR3 length is 16 residues. The CDR3 sequence: CASSPGAGVFAGTQYF. Written as DNA, the CDR3 is TGTGCCAGCAGCCCCGGAGCGGGCGTCTTCGCGGGTACGCAGTATTTT.

This chain joins TRBV7-2 and TRBJ1-3; tentative D call: TRBD1 (5 bases). Germline loops: CDR1 SGHTA, CDR2 FQGNSA. The germline V and J ends were trimmed by 3 bases and 5 bases, with 17 bases remaining between them. This CDR3 comprises 16 residues. This CDR3 reads CASSFGGVRFRNTIYF. The CDR3 region has the DNA TGTGCCAGCAGCTTCGGGGGGGTTCGGTTCCGAAACACCATATATTTT.

V is TRBV7-7 and J is TRBJ2-2; D is unresolved. V gave up 2 bases and J gave up 4 bases, with 8 bases separating them. Germline V gene data show CDR1 as SSHAT and CDR2 as FNYEAQ (reference sequence). This CDR3 region has 14 residues. The CDR3, as DNA: TGTGCCAGCAGCTTAAAGCGAGGCACCGGGGAGCTGTTTTTT. This translates into CASSLKRGTGELFF.

This clonotype was seen only a few times. The CDR3 is CASSPIRTGMNTEAFF. The DNA of the CDR3 is TGTGCCAGCTCACCTATTAGGACAGGAATGAACACTGAAGCTTTCTTT. The rearrangement links TRBV18 to TRBJ1-1, with 7 bases aligning to TRBD1. The V gene's germline CDR1 is KGHSH and CDR2 LQKENI. V lost 3 bases and J lost 0; bases outside the gene matches: 7. The CDR3 totals 16 residues.

J is TRBJ1-1 and V is TRBV4-1, with a possible D match to TRBD1 (6 bases). The germline V and J ends were trimmed by 4 bases and 6 bases, with 9 bases remaining between them. This CDR3 region has 12 residues. Germline V gene sequence: CDR1 MGHRA, CDR2 YSYEKL. In DNA, the CDR3 is TGCGCCAGCAGCCGCGGGGGGCCTGAAGCTTTCTTT. Its protein is CASSRGGPEAFF.

The chain uses TRBV7-9 and TRBJ2-1, with a tentative D call TRBD2 (6 bases). CDR3 length: 16 amino acids. V lost 5 bases and J 8 bases, leaving 22 bases between the germline ends. The germline CDR1 and CDR2 sequences are SEHNR and FQNEAQ (reference sequence). The CDR3 nucleotides read TGTGCCAGCAGCCCCAGCTGGGCGGGGCCGGTCCATGAGCAGTTCTTC. It specifies CASSPSWAGPVHEQFF.

This chain joins TRBV23-1 and TRBJ2-3, with TRBD2 matching over 10 bases. TRBV23-1 is sorted into the ORF group, with uncertain function. The CDR3 has 16 amino acids. The V and J ends lost 4 bases and 3 bases, in that order; junction bases with no gene match: 7. CDR3 sequence reads: CASSRCSGRITDTQYF. In nucleotides, the CDR3 is TGCGCCAGCAGTCGATGTAGCGGGAGGATTACAGATACGCAGTATTTT.

The sample holds one count of this clonotype. The chain uses TRBV6-5 and TRBJ2-6; D call uncertain. The CDR3 spans 14 residues. CDR1 and CDR2 from the germline V gene are MNHEY and SVGAGI. With 2 bases removed from V and 3 bases from J, the gap between germline ends came to 5 bases. Here the CDR3 reads CASSYRGGANVLTF. CDR3 DNA sequence: TGTGCCAGCAGTTACCGCGGTGGGGCCAACGTCCTGACTTTC.

The gene calls are TRBV5-6 and TRBJ2-7, with D unclear. The V end lost 1 base, the J end lost 5 bases, and 7 bases lay between the germline ends. The germline V gene has CDR1 SGHDT and CDR2 YYEEEE. The CDR3 sequence is 12 residues long. CDR3 nucleotide sequence: TGTGCCAGCAGCTTGCTGGCGGACGAGCAGTACTTC. Protein: CASSLLADEQYF.

The CDR3 bases are TGCAGTGCTAGAGGCACAGGGGGGTTCTCCTACGAGCAGTACTTC. Translation: CSARGTGGFSYEQYF. The chain couples TRBV20-1 to TRBJ2-7, with 8 bases aligning to TRBD1. Losses at the gene ends were 1 base for V and 0 bases for J; bases not matched to a gene: 5. Germline lookup yields CDR1 DFQATT and CDR2 SNEGSKA (reference sequence). The CDR3 has 15 residues.

This clonotype was seen a single time. The chain employs TRBV4-1 and TRBJ2-7; D not certain. V lost 1 base and J lost 3, with 10 bases in between. Looked up from germline, CDR1 is MGHRA and CDR2 is YSYEKL. The CDR3 has 14 residues. The CDR3 protein is CASSQVSGDYEQYF. CDR3 nucleotides: TGCGCCAGCAGCCAAGTAAGTGGCGACTACGAGCAGTACTTC.

The chain is built from TRBV18 and TRBJ2-7; D remains unclear. This CDR3 comprises 15 residues. Germline loops: CDR1 KGHSH, CDR2 LQKENI. The V and J ends lost 1 base and 3 bases respectively, with 13 bases between them. This CDR3 reads CASSPRAATRYEQYF. CDR3 sequence (DNA): TGTGCCAGCTCACCACGGGCAGCCACCCGCTACGAGCAGTACTTC.

The rearrangement uses TRBV25-1 and TRBJ1-3; 7 bases align to TRBD1. CDR3 length: 17 amino acids. J was trimmed by 0 bases and V by 4 bases; bases with no gene match: 9. Germline CDR1 is MGHDK and CDR2 is SYGVNS. CDR3: CASSGDRERASGNTIYF. For the CDR3, the DNA is TGTGCCAGCAGTGGCGACAGGGAAAGGGCCTCTGGAAACACCATATATTTT.

The chain uses TRBV3-1 and TRBJ1-2, with a possible D match to TRBD1 (5 bases). The CDR3 sequence is 16 residues long. V lost 5 bases and J 0 bases, leaving 16 bases between the germline ends. CDR1 and CDR2 (germline): LGHDT, YNNKEL (reference sequence). The CDR3 reads CASSDFPGPTNYGYTF. CDR3 coding DNA: TGTGCCAGCAGCGATTTCCCGGGACCCACTAACTATGGCTACACCTTC. Full variable domain (missing parts from reference TRBV3-1 and TRBJ1-2): DTAVSQTPKYLVTQMGNDKSIKCEQNLGHDTMYWYKQDSKKFLKIMFSYNNKELIINETVPNRFSPKSPDKAHLNLHINSLELGDSAVYFCASSDFPGPTNYGYTFGSGTRLTVV.

This clonotype was picked up a small number of times. The rearrangement uses TRBV5-1 and TRBJ2-2; 7 positions agree with TRBD2. J was trimmed by 2 bases and V by 3 bases; bases with no gene match: 7. The CDR3 runs 16 residues. Germline-derived CDR1 and CDR2 are SGHRS and YFSETQ. CDR3 region: CASSSRIAGNTGELFF. DNA for the CDR3: TGCGCCAGCAGCTCGCGGATAGCGGGCAACACCGGGGAGCTGTTTTTT.

The chain employs TRBV6-6 and TRBJ1-4; 9 nucleotides align to TRBD1. V lost 5 bases to trimming and J lost 6 bases; unmatched junction nucleotides: 7. Germline CDR1 is MNHNY and CDR2 is SVGAGI (reference sequence). The CDR3 runs to 15 residues. Here the CDR3 reads CASSDPGQGDEKLFF. The CDR3 DNA reads TGTGCCAGCAGTGATCCGGGACAGGGTGATGAAAAACTGTTTTTT.

CDR3 DNA: TGTGCCAGCAGCTTCAGGATCCGGGGGTTTTTCACAGATACGCAGTATTTT. Its protein product is CASSFRIRGFFTDTQYF. This sequence joins TRBV5-6 and TRBJ2-3, with TRBD2 as a possible D gene (6 bases). CDR3 length: 17 residues. Germline lookup yields CDR1 SGHDT and CDR2 YYEEEE. V was shortened by 2 bases and J by 2 bases, with 18 bases between the two germline ends.

The table lists this clonotype with a few counts. The chain joins TRBV5-1 to TRBJ2-3; 8 nucleotides align to TRBD2. The V gene end was trimmed by 7 bases and the J gene end by 6 bases; junction bases not matched to a gene: 13. This CDR3 comprises 15 residues. Looked up from germline, CDR1 is SGHRS and CDR2 is YFSETQ. CDR3 region: CASATSVAIRDTQYF. The CDR3 nucleotides are TGCGCCAGCGCGACTAGCGTGGCAATAAGGGATACGCAGTATTTT.

The J gene is TRBJ2-7, the V gene TRBV6-1; the match to TRBD1 covers 9 bases. With V trimmed by 11 bases and J by 1 base, 12 bases remained unmatched. CDR1 is MNHNS and CDR2 is SASEGT in the germline V gene. The CDR3 extends over 15 amino acids. CDR3 protein: CAGGPDRGFSYEQYF. The CDR3 DNA sequence: TGTGCCGGGGGGCCTGACAGGGGGTTTTCCTACGAGCAGTACTTC.

The rearrangement joins TRBV9 to TRBJ2-3; D is perhaps TRBD2 (6 bases). This CDR3 is 14 amino acids long. Deletions cut 4 bases from V and 1 base from J, with 10 bases between. The germline CDR1 and CDR2 sequences are SGDLS and YYNGEE. The CDR3 region is CASSPWEGTDTQYF. Here the CDR3 DNA reads TGTGCCAGCAGCCCGTGGGAGGGCACAGATACGCAGTATTTT. The variable domain in full, with the rest retrieved from reference TRBV9 and TRBJ2-3, is DSGVTQTPKHLITATGQRVTLRCSPRSGDLSVYWYQQSLDQGLQFLIQYYNGEERAKGNILERFSAQQFPDLHSELNLSSLELGDSALYFCASSPWEGTDTQYFGPGTRLTVL.

This clonotype was seen more than once but under ten times. This chain links TRBV12-3 or TRBV12-4 with TRBJ2-5, with 9 bases that match TRBD2. J lost 7 bases, V lost 7 bases, and 13 bases had no gene match. This CDR3 region has 15 residues. The CDR3 sequence is CASTGGREGRWTQYF. The CDR3 DNA follows: TGTGCCAGCACTGGAGGGCGGGAGGGCCGTTGGACCCAGTACTTC.

V usage is TRBV7-8 and J usage is TRBJ2-2, with 7 bases aligning to TRBD1. The germline V gene encodes CDR1 SGHVS and CDR2 FQNEAQ. The ends lost 5 bases at V and 5 bases at J; junction bases unmatched: 14. CDR3 length equals 17 residues. The CDR3 bases are TGTGCCAGCAGCGCCATCCCGGGACAGATCAAAACCGGGGAGCTGTTTTTT. This gives the protein CASSAIPGQIKTGELFF.

The chain is built from TRBV4-3 and TRBJ2-7; no clear D gene. The CDR3 has 14 amino acids. CDR1 LGHNA and CDR2 YSLEER come from the germline V gene. Trimming left V 0 bases short and J 10 bases short, with 16 bases between. Written as DNA, the CDR3 is TGCGCCAGCAGCCAAGATAGGGTTAGTCATTCCCAGTACTTC. Translated: CASSQDRVSHSQYF.

V usage is TRBV20-1 and J usage is TRBJ2-7; 10 nucleotides match TRBD2. V dropped 5 bases and J dropped 3; count of bases not matched to a gene: 7. The CDR3 runs to 14 residues. Germline V gene lookup returns CDR1 DFQATT and CDR2 SNEGSKA (reference sequence). The CDR3 reads CSAGGTSDLYEQYF. In DNA, the CDR3 is TGCAGTGCTGGTGGGACTAGCGACCTCTACGAGCAGTACTTC.

The chain has TRBV20-1 and TRBJ2-1; no clear D gene. V dropped 7 bases and J dropped 4 bases, with 14 bases sitting between them. Germline CDR1 DFQATT, CDR2 SNEGSKA (reference sequence). The CDR3 has 13 residues. The CDR3 here is CSGLRVLYNEQFF. For the CDR3, the DNA is TGCAGTGGTCTTAGGGTCCTGTACAATGAGCAGTTCTTC.